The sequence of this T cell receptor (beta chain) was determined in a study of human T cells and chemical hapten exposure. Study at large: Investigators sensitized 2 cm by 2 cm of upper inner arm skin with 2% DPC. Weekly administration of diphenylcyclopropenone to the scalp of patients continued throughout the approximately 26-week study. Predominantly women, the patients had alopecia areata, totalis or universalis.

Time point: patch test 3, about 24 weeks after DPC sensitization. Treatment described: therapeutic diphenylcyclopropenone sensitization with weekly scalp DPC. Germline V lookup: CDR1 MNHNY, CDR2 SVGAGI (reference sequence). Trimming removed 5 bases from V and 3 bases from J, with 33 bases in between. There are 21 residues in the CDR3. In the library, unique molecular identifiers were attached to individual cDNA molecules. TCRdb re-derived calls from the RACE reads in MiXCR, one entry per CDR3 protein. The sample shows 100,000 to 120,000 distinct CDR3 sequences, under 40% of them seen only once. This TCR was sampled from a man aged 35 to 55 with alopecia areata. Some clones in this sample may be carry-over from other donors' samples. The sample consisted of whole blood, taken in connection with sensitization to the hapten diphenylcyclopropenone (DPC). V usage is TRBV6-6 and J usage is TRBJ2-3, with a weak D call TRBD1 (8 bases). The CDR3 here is CASSKQGTGGRTPGGTDTQYF. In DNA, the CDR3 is TGTGCCAGCAGTAAACAGGGGACAGGCGGGAGAACTCCAGGAGGGACAGATACGCAGTATTTT.